Following are 28 T cell receptor beta chains from one sample sequenced in a study of PD-L1 blockade in urothelial cancer. Using immunoSEQ multiplex PCR, the repertoire was profiled, and TCRdb retains in-frame clones only, with some absent. The sample yields some 89,000 clones, 85% seen once. Time point denoted: pretreatment peripheral blood. The source material was PBMCs, sampled around atezolizumab (anti-PD-L1) treatment. The source of these receptors is a man in his fifties or sixties with urothelial cancer.

The chain combines TRBV10-3 with TRBJ1-5; 8 nucleotides agree with TRBD1. Losses at the gene ends were 3 bases for V and 5 bases for J; bases not matched to a gene: 3. This CDR3 region has 14 residues. Germline V lookup: CDR1 ENHRY, CDR2 SYGVKD. CDR3 residues: CAISDSTGDQPQHF. CDR3 nucleotide sequence: TGTGCCATCAGTGATTCGACAGGGGATCAGCCCCAGCATTTT.

The chain recombines TRBV7-3 with TRBJ2-7; TRBD1 matches 8 bases. The CDR3 is 19 residues long. CDR1 SGHTA and CDR2 FQGTGA come from the germline V gene. After removal of 1 base from V and 3 bases from J, the junction contained 17 bases not matched to a gene. The CDR3 protein is CASSLMRDRYSPIDYEQYF. CDR3 DNA sequence: TGTGCCAGCAGCTTAATGAGGGACAGGTACTCGCCGATTGACTACGAGCAGTACTTC.

The chain recombines TRBV6-6 with TRBJ2-1; the D gene is possibly TRBD1 (5 bases). Germline V gene lookup returns CDR1 MNHNY and CDR2 SVGAGI (reference sequence). Between the trimmed V and J ends, which lost 6 bases and 0 bases, there was a span of 12 bases. The CDR3 is 15 residues long. CDR3 sequence: CASRAQGTSYNEQFF. The CDR3 DNA sequence: TGTGCCAGCAGGGCTCAGGGAACCTCCTACAATGAGCAGTTCTTC.

V is TRBV27 and J is TRBJ1-4; 12 bases map to TRBD1. V lost 7 bases to trimming and J lost 7 bases; unmatched junction nucleotides: 16. The germline V gene has CDR1 MNHEY and CDR2 SMNVEV (reference sequence). CDR3 length: 18 amino acids. The CDR3 reads CASKRPGTGGRLGEKLFF. The CDR3, as DNA: TGTGCCAGCAAGAGACCCGGGACAGGGGGCCGGTTGGGTGAAAAACTGTTTTTT.

This clone was picked up one time. The V call is TRBV11-3, the J call TRBJ2-1; TRBD1 agrees at 11 bases. Looked up from germline, CDR1 is SGHNT and CDR2 is YENEEA. The length of the CDR3 is 15 residues. The V and J ends lost 1 base and 6 bases, in that order; junction bases with no gene match: 2. CDR3 coding DNA: TGTGCCAGCAGCTTAGCAGGGACAGGGGGCAATGAGCAGTTCTTC. This gives the protein CASSLAGTGGNEQFF.

The chain combines TRBV12-5 with TRBJ2-7, with TRBD2 matching 11 bases. CDR1 is LGHNT, CDR2 FRNRAP, per germline. The junction had 9 bases not matched to a gene; V was cut back by 3 bases and J by 2 bases. This CDR3 region has 17 residues. This chain's CDR3 is CASGFDAGTSGAYEQYF. The CDR3 DNA is TGTGCTAGTGGTTTCGACGCCGGGACTAGCGGAGCCTACGAGCAGTACTTC.

The chain employs TRBV7-2 and TRBJ1-5; no clear D. CDR1 is SGHTA and CDR2 is FQGNSA in the germline V gene. V was clipped by 0 bases and J by 11 bases, with 8 bases between them. The CDR3 runs to 12 residues. DNA of the CDR3: TGTGCCAGCAGCTTAGCCCTCGGGACCCAGCATTTT. Translated, it gives CASSLALGTQHF.

This chain uses TRBV7-9 with TRBJ2-7; D might be TRBD2 (5 bases). Germline assignment: CDR1 SEHNR and CDR2 FQNEAQ (reference sequence). Trimming took 8 bases from V and 2 from J, leaving 19 bases between them. The CDR3 contains 15 residues. The CDR3 region has the DNA TGTGCCAGCGCTAGGGTTAGCGAACCAACCTACGAGCAGTACTTC. Encoded protein: CASARVSEPTYEQYF. Using reference TRBV7-9 and TRBJ2-7 for the parts outside the CDR3, the full variable domain is DTGVSQNPRHKITKRGQNVTFRCDPISEHNRLYWYRQTLGQGPEFLTYFQNEAQLEKSRLLSDRFSAERPKGSFSTLEIQRTEQGDSAMYLCASARVSEPTYEQYFGPGTRLTVT.

The CDR3 reads CASSFGYPSNEQFF. The DNA of the CDR3 is TGTGCCAGCAGCTTCGGGTACCCTTCGAATGAGCAGTTCTTC. This chain links TRBV7-3 with TRBJ2-1; D remains unclear. V was shortened by 3 bases and J by 7 bases, with 13 bases between the two germline ends. The CDR3 length is 14 residues. Germline assignment: CDR1 SGHTA and CDR2 FQGTGA. Drawing the rest from reference TRBV7-3 and TRBJ2-1, the complete variable domain is GAGVSQTPSNKVTEKGKYVELRCDPISGHTALYWYRQSLGQGPEFLIYFQGTGAADDSGLPNDRFFAVRPEGSVSTLKIQRTERGDSAVYLCASSFGYPSNEQFFGPGTRLTVL.

The V gene is TRBV11-2, the J gene TRBJ2-1, with 8 bases identical to TRBD2. The germline gives CDR1 SGHAT, CDR2 FQNNGV. CDR3 length: 15 amino acids. V dropped 1 base and J dropped 3; count of bases not matched to a gene: 2. This chain's CDR3 is CASSLVAGGYNEQFF. The CDR3 nucleotides are TGTGCCAGCAGCTTAGTTGCGGGAGGCTACAATGAGCAGTTCTTC.

The chain uses TRBV7-8 and TRBJ2-1; maybe TRBD1 (6 bases). This CDR3 contains 15 residues. Germline CDR1 and CDR2: SGHVS and FQNEAQ. V was cut by 4 bases and J by 2 bases, with 12 bases left in between. The DNA of the CDR3 is TGTGCCAGCAGCTCATACAGGGCAACCTACAATGAGCAGTTCTTC. Its translation: CASSSYRATYNEQFF.

The chain carries TRBV11-3 and TRBJ1-1; D remains ambiguous. This CDR3 is 13 amino acids long. CDR1 is SGHNT, CDR2 YENEEA, per germline. Trimming removed 1 base at V and 6 bases at J, with 9 bases between. In DNA, the CDR3 is TGTGCCAGCAGCTTAGTCCCCCAGGCTGAAGCTTTCTTT. It translates to CASSLVPQAEAFF.

V gene TRBV30 combines with J gene TRBJ1-4; 7 nucleotides line up with TRBD1. Per germline, CDR1 GTSNPN and CDR2 SVGIG (reference sequence). J lost 3 bases, V lost 3 bases, and 1 base had no gene match. CDR3 length equals 13 residues. CDR3 amino acids: CAWRGTANEKLFF. The CDR3, as DNA: TGTGCCTGGAGAGGGACAGCTAATGAAAAACTGTTTTTT.

The chain has TRBV10-1 and TRBJ2-4, with 7 positions matching TRBD1. V dropped 0 bases and J dropped 9; count of bases not matched to a gene: 5. This CDR3 has 14 residues. Germline lookup yields CDR1 WNHNN and CDR2 SYGVQD (reference sequence). CDR3 loop: CASSESGDSPIQYF. Written as DNA, the CDR3 is TGCGCCAGCAGTGAGTCTGGGGACAGCCCCATTCAGTACTTC.

The V and J genes are TRBV6-1 and TRBJ1-5, with a weak D call TRBD1 (5 bases). V shed 2 bases and J shed 4 bases, with 15 bases lying between them. This CDR3 region has 16 residues. Looked up from germline, CDR1 is MNHNS and CDR2 is SASEGT. For the CDR3, the DNA is TGTGCCAGCAGTGAAAGTATGGGGAGGGGAAATCAGCCCCAGCATTTT. As protein: CASSESMGRGNQPQHF.

The V and J genes are TRBV5-1 and TRBJ2-3, with D hard to call. Trimming removed 0 bases from V and 0 bases from J, with 8 bases in between. Germline V gene lookup returns CDR1 SGHRS and CDR2 YFSETQ. The CDR3 is 15 amino acids. CDR3: CASSLVGTSTDTQYF. CDR3 sequence (DNA): TGCGCCAGCAGCTTGGTGGGCACCAGCACAGATACGCAGTATTTT.

The chain employs TRBV14 and TRBJ1-2; maybe TRBD1 (5 bases). The CDR3 runs to 15 residues. V was shortened by 2 bases and J by 3 bases, with 13 bases between the two germline ends. The germline CDR1 and CDR2 sequences are SGHDN and FVKESK. This CDR3 reads CASSQLAGLHYGYTF. Here the CDR3 DNA reads TGTGCCAGCAGCCAATTAGCGGGGCTCCACTATGGCTACACCTTC. Filled out from reference TRBV14 and TRBJ1-2, the complete variable domain reads EAGVTQFPSHSVIEKGQTVTLRCDPISGHDNLYWYRRVMGKEIKFLLHFVKESKQDESGMPNNRFLAERTGGTYSTLKVQPAELEDSGVYFCASSQLAGLHYGYTFGSGTRLTVV.

V is TRBV10-3 and J is TRBJ1-2; 8 positions agree with TRBD1. The CDR3 covers 14 residues. With 7 bases clipped from V and 4 bases from J, the junction kept 8 bases outside the gene matches. Germline values: CDR1 ENHRY, CDR2 SYGVKD. CDR3 sequence: CAINSGQARYGYTF. As DNA, the CDR3 is TGTGCCATCAACTCGGGACAGGCGCGCTATGGCTACACCTTC.

The chain combines TRBV27 with TRBJ2-4; D is uncertain. The V end was cut by 4 bases, the J end by 9 bases, with 19 bases between. Germline values: CDR1 MNHEY, CDR2 SMNVEV (reference sequence). The CDR3 spans 15 residues. The CDR3 sequence is CASSSHSGSLGIQYF. CDR3 in DNA: TGTGCCAGCAGTTCCCACTCCGGGTCATTGGGCATTCAGTACTTC.

This clone has only one observation. This chain joins TRBV18 and TRBJ1-2; D unclear. The V and J ends lost 2 bases and 4 bases respectively, with 11 bases between them. CDR3 size: 14 residues. From germline, CDR1 is KGHSH and CDR2 LQKENI. CDR3 DNA: TGTGCCAGCTCACCATCCGGGTACGGCTATGGCTACACCTTC. Translated, it gives CASSPSGYGYGYTF.

This chain joins TRBV6-5 and TRBJ2-7, with TRBD2 matching over 7 bases. Trimming at V came to 2 bases and at J to 2 bases, leaving 6 bases not matched to a gene. The CDR3 is 15 amino acids. Germline V gives CDR1 MNHEY, CDR2 SVGAGI. The CDR3: CASSYGGEGPYEQYF. The CDR3 DNA sequence: TGTGCCAGCAGTTACGGGGGGGAGGGCCCCTACGAGCAGTACTTC.

The V and J genes are TRBV2 and TRBJ1-6; 7 bases agree with TRBD1. V lost 6 bases, J lost 8 bases, and 10 bases stayed unmatched. The CDR3 extends over 15 amino acids. The germline gives CDR1 SNHLY, CDR2 FYNNEI. The CDR3 loop is CASSAKGTADSPLHF. CDR3 in DNA: TGTGCCAGCAGCGCTAAGGGGACAGCCGATTCACCCCTCCACTTT.

In DNA, the CDR3 is TGTGCCAGCAGCAACTACAGGGGCAACAATGAGCAGTTCTTC. This sequence encodes CASSNYRGNNEQFF. V and J are TRBV14 and TRBJ2-1, with 7 bases matching TRBD1. The germline V gene encodes CDR1 SGHDN and CDR2 FVKESK. CDR3 size: 14 residues. V was clipped by 5 bases and J by 5 bases; unmatched bases: 6.

The chain recombines TRBV6-5 with TRBJ1-3, with 7 nucleotides matching TRBD1. In germline, CDR1 is MNHEY, CDR2 SVGAGI. Germline trimming cut 0 bases from V and 0 bases from J; bases unmatched to any gene: 2. The CDR3 has 16 amino acids. This CDR3 reads CASSYSRQGSGNTIYF. In DNA, the CDR3 is TGTGCCAGCAGTTACTCGAGACAGGGCTCTGGAAACACCATATATTTT.

This clone occurred many times. This chain uses TRBV30 with TRBJ1-1; TRBD1 aligns across 7 bases. The CDR3 extends over 16 amino acids. The ends lost 4 bases at V and 4 bases at J; junction bases unmatched: 15. CDR1 is GTSNPN and CDR2 is SVGIG in the germline V gene (reference sequence). Written as DNA, the CDR3 is TGTGCCTGGAAATCGAAGGGGGCTGGTTTTTTCACTGAAGCTTTCTTT. Amino acids: CAWKSKGAGFFTEAFF.

This sequence joins TRBV9 and TRBJ2-5, with a weak D call TRBD2 (5 bases). The CDR3 consists of 17 residues. V lost 2 bases and J lost 5, with 22 bases in between. CDR1 and CDR2 (germline): SGDLS, YYNGEE. CDR3 nucleotides: TGTGCCAGCAGCGTCAACCTCGGAGCCAGAGGGAGTGAGACCCAGTACTTC. Protein sequence: CASSVNLGARGSETQYF. Full variable domain (remainder filled in from reference TRBV9 and TRBJ2-5): DSGVTQTPKHLITATGQRVTLRCSPRSGDLSVYWYQQSLDQGLQFLIQYYNGEERAKGNILERFSAQQFPDLHSELNLSSLELGDSALYFCASSVNLGARGSETQYFGPGTRLLVL.

The rearrangement uses TRBV6-1 and TRBJ2-3, with unresolved D. This CDR3 region has 12 residues. Germline values: CDR1 MNHNS, CDR2 SASEGT. V shed 2 bases and J shed 6 bases, with 6 bases lying between them. This CDR3 reads CASSELSDTQYF. The CDR3 DNA reads TGTGCCAGCAGTGAACTATCGGATACGCAGTATTTT.

The chain is built from TRBV28 and TRBJ1-1; D gene ambiguous. V shed 10 bases and J shed 0 bases, with 9 bases lying between them. This CDR3 comprises 12 residues. CDR1 and CDR2 from the germline V gene are MDHEN and SYDVKM. CDR3 sequence: CATKSLNTEAFF. CDR3 bases: TGTGCCACAAAGAGTTTGAACACTGAAGCTTTCTTT.